This TCR beta chain was profiled in a study of T cells after yellow fever vaccination. This clonotype occurred a few times. V lost 0 bases, J lost 2 bases, and 10 bases stayed unmatched. The germline gives CDR1 SGDLS, CDR2 YYNGEE. This CDR3 has 17 amino acids. Template switching with 5'RACE generated the TCR cDNA and added a universal primer site and UMIs. TCRdb re-called the 5' RACE reads with MiXCR, one entry per CDR3 protein. Counted here are some 420,000 distinct CDR3 sequences, 18% occurring once; the ten biggest clones make up 15% to 20%. V usage is TRBV9 and J usage is TRBJ2-7, with TRBD1 matching over 8 bases. This sequence was found in a man aged 18 to 29 who received the YFV17D yellow fever vaccine. The sequences come from PBMCs, collected before the yellow fever booster vaccination. The CDR3 is CASSVAPRTGLTYEQYF. CDR3 coding DNA: TGTGCCAGCAGCGTAGCTCCTCGGACAGGGTTAACCTACGAGCAGTACTTC.